The 23 T cell receptor beta chains reported below all come from one sample, sequenced in a study of cytomegalovirus exposure and HLA in healthy donors. A multiplex PCR was run with 60 Vbeta primers and 13 Jbeta primers. Sequenced by immunoSEQ multiplex PCR; TCRdb stores in-frame clones only, minus some. The sample yields under 300,000 clones, about 86% seen once. Material for sequencing was PBMCs. All receptors derive from an older woman in good health and CMV-seropositive.

The gene calls are TRBV7-9 and TRBJ1-4; D is unresolved. The V and J ends lost 1 base and 7 bases respectively, with 10 bases between them. CDR1 SEHNR and CDR2 FQNEAQ come from the germline V gene (reference sequence). There are 14 residues in the CDR3. CDR3 bases: TGTGCCAGCAGCTTAGGAGGAGGTAGTGAAAAACTGTTTTTT. This codes for CASSLGGGSEKLFF.

V and J are TRBV21-1 and TRBJ2-1; the table's D call of TRBD1 was not tested on the DNA. TRBV21-1 is designated a pseudogene. This CDR3 spans 17 amino acids. The CDR3 bases are TGTGCCAGCATTTGGACAGGGGGATTCTTTTCAAGCAATGAGCAGTTCTTC. Encoded protein: CASIWTGGFFSSNEQFF.

This chain links TRBV7-2 with TRBJ2-1; D may be TRBD2 (6 bases). The V end was cut by 2 bases, the J end by 9 bases, with 11 bases between. This CDR3 region has 13 residues. CDR1 SGHTA and CDR2 FQGNSA come from the germline V gene. The CDR3 is CASSLYSGVEQFF. The CDR3 DNA sequence: TGTGCCAGCAGCTTATATTCGGGGGTTGAGCAGTTCTTC. The whole variable domain, filled in from reference TRBV7-2 and TRBJ2-1, reads GAGVSQSPSNKVTEKGKDVELRCDPISGHTALYWYRQSLGQGLEFLIYFQGNSAPDKSGLPSDRFSAERTGGSVSTLTIQRTQQEDSAVYLCASSLYSGVEQFFGPGTRLTVL.

This chain uses TRBV29-1 with TRBJ2-5; weak D call: TRBD2 (6 bases). The CDR3 spans 12 residues. Germline lookup yields CDR1 SQVTM and CDR2 ANQGSEA. V was pared by 4 bases and J by 5 bases, with 11 bases between. CDR3 amino acids: CSVGLDWETQYF. For the CDR3, the DNA is TGCAGCGTTGGACTAGATTGGGAGACCCAGTACTTC.

The V and J genes are TRBV9 and TRBJ1-1; possible D gene TRBD1, 6 bases. Germline CDR1 SGDLS, CDR2 YYNGEE. Trimming stripped 7 bases from V and 6 bases from J, with 16 bases between. The CDR3 runs 13 residues. In DNA form, the CDR3 reads TGTGCCAGCTCGGGGCAGGGGTTTTCTGAAGCTTTCTTT. This translates into CASSGQGFSEAFF.

The CDR3 coding sequence is TGTGCCACCAGGGGTTCGGGGGGCACCCATCAGCCCCAGCATTTT. As protein: CATRGSGGTHQPQHF. The V gene is TRBV15, the J gene TRBJ1-5, with D maybe TRBD1 (6 bases). This CDR3 comprises 15 residues. Germline V gene data show CDR1 as LNHNV and CDR2 as YYDKDF (reference sequence). The V end was cut by 6 bases, the J end by 5 bases, with 17 bases between. The whole variable domain, filled in from reference TRBV15 and TRBJ1-5, reads DAMVIQNPRYQVTQFGKPVTLSCSQTLNHNVMYWYQQKSSQAPKLLFHYYDKDFNNEADTPDNFQSRRPNTSFCFLDIRSPGLGDTAMYLCATRGSGGTHQPQHFGDGTRLSIL.

The chain employs TRBV5-1 and TRBJ2-3, with 10 bases matching TRBD1. From germline, CDR1 is SGHRS and CDR2 YFSETQ. The CDR3 is 14 amino acids. J was trimmed by 5 bases and V by 3 bases; bases with no gene match: 3. The CDR3 reads CASSSGQGEDTQYF. The DNA for the CDR3 is TGCGCCAGCAGCTCCGGACAGGGGGAAGATACGCAGTATTTT.

The table lists this clone with a few counts. The rearrangement joins TRBV2 to TRBJ1-2, with D possibly being TRBD1 (6 bases). Looked up from germline, CDR1 is SNHLY and CDR2 is FYNNEI. This CDR3 has 13 amino acids. The V gene lost 6 bases and the J gene lost 2 bases, with 10 bases spanning the gap. The DNA for the CDR3 is TGTGCCAGCAGAGATACAGGGAACTATGGCTACACCTTC. The encoded protein is CASRDTGNYGYTF. The entire variable domain, with the rest obtained from reference TRBV2 and TRBJ1-2, is as follows: EPEVTQTPSHQVTQMGQEVILRCVPISNHLYFYWYRQILGQKVEFLVSFYNNEISEKSEIFDDQFSVERPDGSNFTLKIRSTKLEDSAMYFCASRDTGNYGYTFGSGTRLTVV.

The CDR3 here is CASSFYPSYEQYF. The CDR3, as DNA: TGTGCCAGCAGTTTCTATCCATCCTACGAGCAGTACTTC. The J gene is TRBJ2-7, the V gene TRBV27; D is uncertain. From germline, CDR1 is MNHEY and CDR2 SMNVEV (reference sequence). The length of the CDR3 is 13 residues. Trimming removed 3 bases from V and 1 base from J, with 7 bases in between.

The chain couples TRBV5-1 to TRBJ2-3, with D perhaps TRBD1 (5 bases). V was trimmed by 0 bases and J by 2 bases, leaving 10 bases between them. The V gene's germline CDR1 is SGHRS and CDR2 YFSETQ. CDR3 length: 15 amino acids. CDR3 nucleotides: TGCGCCAGCAGCTTGGGGGGCAGGGACACAGATACGCAGTATTTT. Translating gives CASSLGGRDTDTQYF.

This chain links TRBV5-1 with TRBJ2-2, with no clear D. Germline CDR1 and CDR2: SGHRS and YFSETQ. V lost 2 bases and J 9 bases, leaving 11 bases between the germline ends. The CDR3 consists of 13 residues. For the CDR3, the DNA is TGCGCCAGCAGCTTCTTCGAGTTCCGGGAGCTGTTTTTT. It is translated as CASSFFEFRELFF.

J is TRBJ2-1 and V is TRBV29-1; 7 bases match TRBD2. Germline trimming cut 8 bases from V and 8 bases from J; bases unmatched to any gene: 12. The CDR3 contains 13 residues. Per the germline V gene, CDR1 is SQVTM and CDR2 is ANQGSEA. DNA of the CDR3: TGCAGCTCGAGATTAGGGAGGGTGGATGAGCAGTTCTTC. It yields the protein CSSRLGRVDEQFF.

The chain uses TRBV7-9 and TRBJ1-1; 7 bases align to TRBD1. From germline, CDR1 is SEHNR and CDR2 FQNEAQ (reference sequence). The CDR3 has 14 residues. Trimming at V came to 2 bases and at J to 1 base, leaving 1 base not matched to a gene. DNA for the CDR3: TGTGCCAGCAGCTTATCAGGGGGGAACACTGAAGCTTTCTTT. It codes for CASSLSGGNTEAFF.

This rearrangement joins TRBV4-1 to TRBJ1-5; the D gene is possibly TRBD1 (5 bases). Trimming took off 2 bases at V and 4 bases at J, with 12 bases between the two ends. The germline CDR1 and CDR2 sequences are MGHRA and YSYEKL. The CDR3 is 15 amino acids. Here the CDR3 DNA reads TGCGCCAGCAGCCAAATGCAGGGTCATAATCAGCCCCAGCATTTT. Translating gives CASSQMQGHNQPQHF.

This clone was observed once. V and J are TRBV18 and TRBJ1-1; possibly TRBD1 for D (6 bases). CDR3 length equals 14 residues. Germline CDR1 and CDR2: KGHSH and LQKENI. Trimming stripped 3 bases from V and 5 bases from J, with 13 bases between. CDR3: CASSPATGLTEAFF. In nucleotides, the CDR3 is TGTGCCAGCTCACCGGCCACAGGGTTAACTGAAGCTTTCTTT.

CDR3 residues: CASRRGLRRTDTQYF. In DNA, the CDR3 is TGTGCCAGCAGGAGAGGACTACGACGTACAGATACGCAGTATTTT. This rearrangement joins TRBV21-1 to TRBJ2-3; the table's D gene call, TRBD2, was not cross checked with the DNA. TRBV21-1 counts as a pseudogene. The CDR3 sequence is 15 residues long.

The chain couples TRBV18 to TRBJ1-1; 7 bases are a match to TRBD1. Germline V gene data show CDR1 as KGHSH and CDR2 as LQKENI. V was clipped by 3 bases and J by 4 bases; unmatched bases: 5. The CDR3 sequence is 14 residues long. CDR3 bases: TGTGCCAGCTCACCCCAGGGGGTTAGCACTGAAGCTTTCTTT. Translating gives CASSPQGVSTEAFF. Based on the CDR3 plus reference TRBV18 and TRBJ1-1, the full variable domain is NAGVMQNPRHLVRRRGQEARLRCSPMKGHSHVYWYRQLPEEGLKFMVYLQKENIIDESGMPKERFSAEFPKEGPSILRIQQVVRGDSAAYFCASSPQGVSTEAFFGQGTRLTVV.

V usage is TRBV4-1 and J usage is TRBJ2-5, with D perhaps matching TRBD2 (5 bases). The V gene lost 4 bases and the J gene lost 5 bases, with 8 bases spanning the gap. CDR1 MGHRA and CDR2 YSYEKL come from the germline V gene. This CDR3 has 12 residues. The CDR3 loop reads CASSLEGETQYF. CDR3 DNA sequence: TGCGCCAGCAGCCTCGAGGGCGAGACCCAGTACTTC.

The chain links TRBV29-1 to TRBJ2-7; 9 bases line up with TRBD1. The CDR3 has 14 residues. The V and J ends lost 2 bases and 5 bases, in that order; junction bases with no gene match: 7. Germline V gene data show CDR1 as SQVTM and CDR2 as ANQGSEA. The CDR3 loop is CSVEFRTGGDEQYF. CDR3 sequence (DNA): TGCAGCGTTGAATTTCGAACAGGGGGCGACGAGCAGTACTTC.

The chain joins TRBV27 to TRBJ1-5, with D hard to call. Germline V CDR1 and CDR2: MNHEY, SMNVEV (reference sequence). This CDR3 region has 14 residues. The V end lost 0 bases, the J end lost 11 bases, and 14 bases lay between the germline ends. CDR3 residues: CASSLSFRHPTQHF. The CDR3 DNA reads TGTGCCAGCAGTTTATCCTTCAGACACCCAACCCAGCATTTT.

The chain carries TRBV28 and TRBJ2-2; D is uncertain. V lost 3 bases and J lost 8, with 7 bases in between. Germline lookup yields CDR1 MDHEN and CDR2 SYDVKM. The CDR3 has 12 residues. CDR3 region: CASSFSRGELFF. Here the CDR3 DNA reads TGTGCCAGCAGTTTTTCGAGGGGGGAGCTGTTTTTT.

The rearrangement joins TRBV5-1 to TRBJ2-7, with a possible D match to TRBD1 (6 bases). This CDR3 is built from 15 residues. Trimming removed 5 bases at V and 2 bases at J, with 17 bases between. Germline V gives CDR1 SGHRS, CDR2 YFSETQ. CDR3 region: CASRQGAGAAYEQYF. In DNA, the CDR3 is TGCGCCAGCAGACAGGGTGCAGGCGCCGCCTACGAGCAGTACTTC.

This clone was seen a single time. This rearrangement joins TRBV7-9 to TRBJ1-3; tentative D call: TRBD1 (5 bases). V was pared by 4 bases and J by 0 bases, with 13 bases between. CDR3 length equals 16 residues. From germline, CDR1 is SEHNR and CDR2 FQNEAQ (reference sequence). CDR3 amino acids: CASSSPGLSSGNTIYF. DNA of the CDR3: TGTGCCAGCAGCTCCCCGGGACTAAGCTCTGGAAACACCATATATTTT.